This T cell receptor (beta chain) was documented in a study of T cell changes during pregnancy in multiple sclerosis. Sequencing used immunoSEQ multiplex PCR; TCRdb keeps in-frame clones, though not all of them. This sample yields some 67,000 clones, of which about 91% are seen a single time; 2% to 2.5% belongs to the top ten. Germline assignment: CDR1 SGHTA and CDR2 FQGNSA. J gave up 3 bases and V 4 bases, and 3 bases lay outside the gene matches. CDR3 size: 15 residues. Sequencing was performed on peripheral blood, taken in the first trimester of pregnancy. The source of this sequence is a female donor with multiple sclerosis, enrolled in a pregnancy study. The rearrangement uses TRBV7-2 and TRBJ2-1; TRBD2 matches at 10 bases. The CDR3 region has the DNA TGTGCCAGCAGCTGGAGCGGGAGGGACTACAATGAGCAGTTCTTC. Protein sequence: CASSWSGRDYNEQFF.